This T cell receptor beta chain was recovered during a study of cytomegalovirus exposure and HLA in healthy donors. Regarding the study as a whole: The classifier reportedly diagnosed cytomegalovirus status with high specificity and sensitivity. Trimming of TCR beta V- and J-genes showed a link, identified in a later analysis, to a missense DCLRE1C variant. Roughly 170 TCR beta chains were listed as cytomegalovirus-associated. Judged likely to be a sequencing artifact was a cluster of highly shared sequence variants.

About this clone: No antigen is known for it.

CDR3 size: 14 residues. Germline lookup yields CDR1 WNHNN and CDR2 SYGVQD (reference sequence). The V end lost 6 bases, the J end lost 7 bases, and 15 bases lay between the germline ends. Amplification used 60 Vbeta primers and 13 Jbeta primers. Method: immunoSEQ multiplex PCR; TCRdb's copy keeps in-frame clones and lacks some. Here the sample spans about 160,000 clones, 75% to 85% being singletons. This chain joins TRBV10-1 and TRBJ2-2; a possible D gene is TRBD1 (5 bases). Material: PBMCs. The source is a girl aged 2 to 10 in good health and CMV-seropositive. The CDR3 DNA reads as TGCGCCAGCAGGCCAGGGTCGGAAGGCGGGGAGCTGTTTTTT. This translates into CASRPGSEGGELFF.